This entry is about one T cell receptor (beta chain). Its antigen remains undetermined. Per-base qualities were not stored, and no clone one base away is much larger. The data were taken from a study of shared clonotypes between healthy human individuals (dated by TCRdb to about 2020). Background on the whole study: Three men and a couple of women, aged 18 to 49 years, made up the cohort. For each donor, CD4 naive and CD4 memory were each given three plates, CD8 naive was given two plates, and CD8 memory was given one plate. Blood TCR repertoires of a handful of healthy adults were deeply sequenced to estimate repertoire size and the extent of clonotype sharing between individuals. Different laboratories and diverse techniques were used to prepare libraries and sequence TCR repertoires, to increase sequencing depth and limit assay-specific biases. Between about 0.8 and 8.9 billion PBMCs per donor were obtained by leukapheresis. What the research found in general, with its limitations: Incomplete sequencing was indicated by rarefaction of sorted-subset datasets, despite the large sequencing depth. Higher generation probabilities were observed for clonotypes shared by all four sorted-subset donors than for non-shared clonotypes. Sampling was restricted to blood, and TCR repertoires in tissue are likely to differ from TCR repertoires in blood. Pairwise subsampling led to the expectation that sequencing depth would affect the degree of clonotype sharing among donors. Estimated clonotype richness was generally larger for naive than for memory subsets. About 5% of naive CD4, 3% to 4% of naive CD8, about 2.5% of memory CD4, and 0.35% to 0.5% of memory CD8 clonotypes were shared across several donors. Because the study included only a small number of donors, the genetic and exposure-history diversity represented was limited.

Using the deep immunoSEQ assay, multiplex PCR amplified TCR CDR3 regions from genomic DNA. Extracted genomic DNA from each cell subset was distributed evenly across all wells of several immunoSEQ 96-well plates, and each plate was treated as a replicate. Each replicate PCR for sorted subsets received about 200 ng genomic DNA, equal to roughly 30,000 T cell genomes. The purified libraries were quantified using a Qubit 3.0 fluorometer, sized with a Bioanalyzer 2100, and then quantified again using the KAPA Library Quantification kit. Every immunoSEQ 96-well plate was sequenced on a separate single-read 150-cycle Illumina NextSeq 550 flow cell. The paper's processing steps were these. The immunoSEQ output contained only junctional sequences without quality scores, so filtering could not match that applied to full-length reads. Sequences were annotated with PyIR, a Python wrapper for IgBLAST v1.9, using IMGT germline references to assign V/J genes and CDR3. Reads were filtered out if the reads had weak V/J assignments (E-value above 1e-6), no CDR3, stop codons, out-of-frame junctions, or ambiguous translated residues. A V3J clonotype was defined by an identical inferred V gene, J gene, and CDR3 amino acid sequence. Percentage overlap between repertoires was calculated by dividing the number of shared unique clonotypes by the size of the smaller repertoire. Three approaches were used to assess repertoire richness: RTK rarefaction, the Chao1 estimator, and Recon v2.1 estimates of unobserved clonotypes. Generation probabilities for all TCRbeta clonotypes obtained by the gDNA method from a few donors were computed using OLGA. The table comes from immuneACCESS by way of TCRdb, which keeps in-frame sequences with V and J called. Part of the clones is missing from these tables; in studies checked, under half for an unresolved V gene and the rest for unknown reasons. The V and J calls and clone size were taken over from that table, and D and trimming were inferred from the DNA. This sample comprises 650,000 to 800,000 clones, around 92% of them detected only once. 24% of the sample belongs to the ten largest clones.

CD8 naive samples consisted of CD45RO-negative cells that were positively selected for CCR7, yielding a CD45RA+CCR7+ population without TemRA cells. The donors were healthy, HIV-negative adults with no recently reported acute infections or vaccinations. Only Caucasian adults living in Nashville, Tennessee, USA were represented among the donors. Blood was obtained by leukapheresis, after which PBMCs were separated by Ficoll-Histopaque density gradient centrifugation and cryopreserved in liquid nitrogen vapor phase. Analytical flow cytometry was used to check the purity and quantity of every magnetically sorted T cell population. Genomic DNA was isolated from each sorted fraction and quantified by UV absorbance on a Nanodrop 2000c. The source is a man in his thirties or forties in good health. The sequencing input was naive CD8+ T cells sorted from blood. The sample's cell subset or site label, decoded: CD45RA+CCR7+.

The DNA sequence is TGTGCCAGCACGGGAGGGGGCTTTGATGAGCAGTTCTTC. This codes for CASTGGGFDEQFF. Recombination linked TRBV7-2 to TRBJ2-1, with a tentative D gene TRBD2 over 8 matching bases. From the cysteine through the phenylalanine, the CDR3 covers 13 amino acids. Left in the record is the CDR3 DNA by itself, 39 bases read in frame from the first base. For CDR1 and CDR2, the germline V gene lists SGHTA and FQGNSA. The junction carries 15 bases between V and J, which are trimmed by 7 bases and 8 bases respectively.